The 23 T cell receptor beta chains listed next were all sequenced from one sample in a study of yellow fever vaccine responses in identical twins. TCRdb recomputed calls from the RT-PCR reads with MiXCR, one row per CDR3 protein. The sample consists of approximately 18,000 distinct CDR3 sequences, about 61% of them appearing once. Sample: T cells from blood (PBMCs), unsorted or a sorted subset (not recorded which), taken before or after yellow fever vaccination (not recorded which). The receptors shown here come from a woman younger than 30 who received the yellow fever vaccine.

The gene calls are TRBV6-1 and TRBJ2-1, with TRBD1 matching over 8 bases. Trimming at V came to 7 bases and at J to 3 bases, leaving 8 bases not matched to a gene. CDR3 length equals 15 residues. CDR1 and CDR2 (germline): MNHNS, SASEGT. CDR3 DNA sequence: TGTGCCAGCACCAGGGGGCCCGGGGACTACAATGAGCAGTTCTTC. Its protein product is CASTRGPGDYNEQFF.

The J gene is TRBJ1-5, the V gene TRBV10-3, with 7 bases lining up with TRBD1. The germline CDR1 and CDR2 sequences are ENHRY and SYGVKD. The CDR3 spans 16 residues. The trim removed 4 bases at V and 1 base at J, leaving 7 bases unmatched. Here the CDR3 DNA reads TGTGCCATCAGTGGGTCCCCGACAGGGAGCAATCAGCCCCAGCATTTT. It translates to CAISGSPTGSNQPQHF.

The rearrangement joins TRBV10-3 to TRBJ2-5, with 13 nucleotides matching TRBD2. The V segment lost 4 bases and the J segment 5 bases; nucleotides outside the gene matches: 4. This CDR3 is built from 15 residues. The germline gives CDR1 ENHRY, CDR2 SYGVKD. The CDR3: CAISGTSGSSETQYF. In nucleotides, the CDR3 is TGTGCCATCAGTGGGACTAGCGGGAGTAGTGAGACCCAGTACTTC.

The chain carries TRBV13 and TRBJ1-4, with D possibly being TRBD1 (6 bases). V was pared by 6 bases and J by 8 bases, with 16 bases between. This CDR3 comprises 14 residues. From germline, CDR1 is PRHDT and CDR2 FYEKMQ (reference sequence). CDR3 residues: CASSVSGATEKLFF. The CDR3 region has the DNA TGTGCCAGCAGTGTTTCAGGGGCCACGGAAAAACTGTTTTTT.

The rearrangement uses TRBV10-1 and TRBJ1-1, with TRBD1 as a possible D gene (5 bases). The CDR3 spans 14 residues. Trimming took off 0 bases at V and 1 base at J, with 6 bases between the two ends. In germline, CDR1 is WNHNN, CDR2 SYGVQD (reference sequence). The CDR3 reads CASSESTANTEAFF. Here the CDR3 DNA reads TGCGCCAGCAGTGAGTCGACAGCGAACACTGAAGCTTTCTTT.

A few counts support this clonotype. V is TRBV11-2 and J is TRBJ2-3; no firm D call. Germline loops: CDR1 SGHAT, CDR2 FQNNGV. This CDR3 has 12 amino acids. V was trimmed by 6 bases and J by 2 bases, leaving 6 bases between them. The CDR3: CASRASTDTQYF. The CDR3 DNA reads as TGTGCCAGCAGGGCCTCCACAGATACGCAGTATTTT.

The chain carries TRBV20-1 and TRBJ1-1, with D perhaps matching TRBD1 (5 bases). Germline V gene sequence: CDR1 DFQATT, CDR2 SNEGSKA (reference sequence). V lost 0 bases and J 5 bases, leaving 7 bases between the germline ends. The CDR3 runs 12 residues. The CDR3 coding sequence is TGCAGTGCTAGAGATGGGGGTACTGAAGCTTTCTTT. This translates into CSARDGGTEAFF.

The rearrangement links TRBV6-2 or TRBV6-3 to TRBJ1-4; D is uncertain. Trimming took off 6 bases at V and 6 bases at J, with 11 bases between the two ends. This CDR3 comprises 13 residues. Per the germline V gene, CDR1 is MNHEY and CDR2 is SVGEGT. Here the CDR3 DNA reads TGTGCCAGCAGCTACACGTCATATGAAAAACTGTTTTTT. Encoded protein: CASSYTSYEKLFF.

A few counts support this clonotype. V and J are TRBV28 and TRBJ2-1; D perhaps matches TRBD2 (5 bases). Germline CDR1 and CDR2: MDHEN and SYDVKM. CDR3 length equals 15 residues. The V and J ends lost 3 bases and 4 bases respectively, with 13 bases between them. CDR3 in amino acids: CASSFGVEGYNEQFF. CDR3 DNA: TGTGCCAGCAGTTTCGGCGTTGAGGGATACAATGAGCAGTTCTTC.

The CDR3 sequence: CASSLADPNNEQFF. The DNA of the CDR3 is TGTGCCAGCAGCTTAGCTGATCCAAACAATGAGCAGTTCTTC. The chain is built from TRBV7-8 and TRBJ2-1; no reliable D call. This CDR3 contains 14 residues. The V gene's germline CDR1 is SGHVS and CDR2 FQNEAQ. The ends were cut back, 0 bases at V and 5 bases at J, with 8 bases in the middle.

This clonotype came up once. This chain joins TRBV5-5 and TRBJ2-2; no clear D gene. This CDR3 comprises 15 residues. CDR1 and CDR2 (germline): SGHKS, YYEKEE (reference sequence). Trimming left V 0 bases short and J 0 bases short, with 6 bases between. CDR3 loop: CASSLEATNTGELFF. The DNA for the CDR3 is TGTGCCAGCAGCTTGGAAGCAACGAACACCGGGGAGCTGTTTTTT.

A few counts support this clonotype. V is TRBV7-6 and J is TRBJ2-5; D ambiguous. The CDR3 loop spans 12 amino acids. V was pared by 4 bases and J by 4 bases, with 7 bases between. Germline loops: CDR1 SGHVS, CDR2 FNYEAQ. The CDR3 region is CASSSVGETQYF. CDR3 in DNA: TGTGCCAGCAGCTCCGTGGGAGAGACCCAGTACTTC.

The chain has TRBV6-4 and TRBJ2-1, with TRBD1 matching over 9 bases. V was pared by 5 bases and J by 8 bases, with 7 bases of the junction left unmatched. CDR1 and CDR2 from the germline V gene are MRHNA and SNTAGT. The CDR3 length is 14 residues. CDR3 DNA: TGTGCCAGCAGTACCTCCGGGACAGGGCATGAGCAGTTCTTC. Its protein product is CASSTSGTGHEQFF.

The rearrangement joins TRBV7-6 to TRBJ1-5, with TRBD1 matching 9 bases. J was trimmed by 6 bases and V by 1 base; bases with no gene match: 1. The V gene's germline CDR1 is SGHVS and CDR2 FNYEAQ. This CDR3 has 14 residues. The CDR3 spells CASSLGQGGQPQHF. The DNA of the CDR3 is TGTGCCAGCAGCTTAGGACAGGGGGGTCAGCCCCAGCATTTT. The variable domain in full, completed from reference TRBV7-6 and TRBJ1-5, reads GAGVSQSPRYKVTKRGQDVALRCDPISGHVSLYWYRQALGQGPEFLTYFNYEAQQDKSGLPNDRFSAERPEGSISTLTIQRTEQRDSAMYRCASSLGQGGQPQHFGDGTRLSIL.

V is TRBV18 and J is TRBJ2-4; D call uncertain. The CDR3 length is 15 residues. The V gene lost 3 bases and the J gene lost 0 bases, with 9 bases spanning the gap. Germline V lookup: CDR1 KGHSH, CDR2 LQKENI. Here the CDR3 reads CASSPSTIAKNIQYF. CDR3 DNA: TGTGCCAGCTCACCGTCCACAATAGCCAAAAACATTCAGTACTTC. Full variable domain (missing parts from reference TRBV18 and TRBJ2-4): NAGVMQNPRHLVRRRGQEARLRCSPMKGHSHVYWYRQLPEEGLKFMVYLQKENIIDESGMPKERFSAEFPKEGPSILRIQQVVRGDSAAYFCASSPSTIAKNIQYFGAGTRLSVL.

The chain couples TRBV20-1 to TRBJ2-5; 9 bases agree with TRBD1. The germline gives CDR1 DFQATT, CDR2 SNEGSKA (reference sequence). After removal of 7 bases from V and 1 base from J, the junction contained 7 bases not matched to a gene. CDR3 size: 14 residues. The CDR3 loop reads CSVQGAGGQETQYF. The CDR3 DNA sequence: TGCAGTGTACAGGGGGCAGGGGGCCAAGAGACCCAGTACTTC.

The rearrangement links TRBV7-9 to TRBJ1-6, with 8 positions matching TRBD1. Germline CDR1 is SEHNR and CDR2 is FQNEAQ (reference sequence). The CDR3 runs to 14 residues. Unmatched junction bases numbered 3, after V lost 5 bases and J lost 6 bases. CDR3 amino acids: CASSQGAVNSPLHF. CDR3 DNA: TGTGCCAGCAGCCAGGGGGCAGTTAATTCACCCCTCCACTTT.

The rearrangement uses TRBV29-1 and TRBJ1-2, with D uncertain. Germline CDR1 is SQVTM and CDR2 is ANQGSEA. V lost 4 bases to trimming and J lost 5 bases, with 20 bases between them. The CDR3 is 15 residues long. CDR3 DNA sequence: TGCAGCGTTGGGGTACTTTTGGAAGATCCTTATGGCTACACCTTC. Its protein product is CSVGVLLEDPYGYTF.

This clonotype was found a few times. The rearrangement links TRBV10-3 to TRBJ1-1; D remains unclear. The length of the CDR3 is 15 residues. Germline values: CDR1 ENHRY, CDR2 SYGVKD. V dropped 3 bases and J dropped 1 base, with 12 bases sitting between them. Written as DNA, the CDR3 is TGTGCCATCAGTGACCCGGCGACCCCGAACACTGAAGCTTTCTTT. Its translation: CAISDPATPNTEAFF.

V is TRBV5-1 and J is TRBJ1-1; weak D call: TRBD1 (6 bases). Trimming removed 5 bases at V and 4 bases at J, with 18 bases between. In germline, CDR1 is SGHRS, CDR2 YFSETQ. This CDR3 contains 15 residues. The CDR3 protein is CASRLQQGGGTEAFF. CDR3 nucleotide sequence: TGCGCCAGCAGGCTCCAACAGGGTGGAGGCACTGAAGCTTTCTTT.

The chain joins TRBV28 to TRBJ2-7, with D unresolved. CDR1 is MDHEN and CDR2 is SYDVKM in the germline V gene. The CDR3 has 14 residues. Trimming took off 2 bases at V and 2 bases at J, with 10 bases between the two ends. This CDR3 reads CASSLRNRAYEQYV. CDR3 nucleotide sequence: TGTGCCAGCAGTTTACGCAACAGAGCCTACGAGCAGTACGTC.

The V call is TRBV6-5, the J call TRBJ2-7; D is uncertain. With 2 bases removed from V and 1 base from J, the gap between germline ends came to 6 bases. The CDR3 runs 13 residues. Germline CDR1 is MNHEY and CDR2 is SVGAGI. CDR3 sequence (DNA): TGTGCCAGCAGTTACGCTATTTCCTACGAGCAGTACTTC. Protein: CASSYAISYEQYF.

The rearrangement links TRBV11-1 to TRBJ2-3; 11 nucleotides align to TRBD2. The V and J ends lost 5 bases and 3 bases, in that order; junction bases with no gene match: 16. Per germline, CDR1 SGHAT and CDR2 FQDESV (reference sequence). The CDR3 is 19 residues long. Here the CDR3 reads CASSPFRISGGASTDTQYF. CDR3 DNA: TGTGCCAGCAGCCCGTTTCGTATTAGCGGGGGGGCCTCTACAGATACGCAGTATTTT.